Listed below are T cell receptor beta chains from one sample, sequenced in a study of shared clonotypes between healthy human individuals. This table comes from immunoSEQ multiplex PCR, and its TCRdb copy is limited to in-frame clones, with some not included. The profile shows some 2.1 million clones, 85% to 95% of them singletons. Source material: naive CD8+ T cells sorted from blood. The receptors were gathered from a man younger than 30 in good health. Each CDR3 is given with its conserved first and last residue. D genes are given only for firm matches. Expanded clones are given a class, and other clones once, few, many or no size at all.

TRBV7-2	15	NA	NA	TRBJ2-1	CASSLGGGHYNEQFF	TGTGCCAGCAGCCTAGGGGGAGGGCACTACAATGAGCAGTTCTTC
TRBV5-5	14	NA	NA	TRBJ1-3	CASSLGVTGNTIYF	TGTGCCAGCAGCTTGGGGGTAACTGGAAACACCATATATTTT
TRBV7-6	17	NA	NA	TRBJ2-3	CASSLGPGRLATDTQYF	TGTGCCAGCAGCTTAGGCCCGGGGAGGCTAGCCACAGATACGCAGTATTTT
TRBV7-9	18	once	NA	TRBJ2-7	CASSLVWGLRATGLEQYF	TGTGCCAGCAGCTTAGTCTGGGGGCTAAGGGCTACAGGTCTGGAGCAGTACTTC
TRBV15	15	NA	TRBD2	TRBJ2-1	CATSRGGSGQLEQFF	TGTGCCACCAGCAGAGGTGGTAGCGGGCAACTTGAGCAGTTCTTC
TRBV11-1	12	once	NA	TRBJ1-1	CASSFRLDEAFF	TGTGCCAGCAGCTTTCGACTGGATGAAGCTTTCTTT
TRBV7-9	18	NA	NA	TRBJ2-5	CASSSKYSGTPYQETQYF	TGTGCCAGCAGCTCTAAATATTCCGGGACACCGTACCAAGAGACCCAGTACTTC
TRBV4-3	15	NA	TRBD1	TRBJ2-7	CASSQVRDRGDEQYF	TGCGCCAGCAGCCAAGTCCGGGACAGGGGCGACGAGCAGTACTTC
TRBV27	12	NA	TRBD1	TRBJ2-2	CATGGVTGELFF	TGTGCCACAGGGGGCGTCACCGGGGAGCTGTTTTTT
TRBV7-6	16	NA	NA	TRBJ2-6	CASSLAPGSGANVLTF	TGTGCCAGCAGCTTAGCGCCAGGCTCTGGGGCCAACGTCCTGACTTTC
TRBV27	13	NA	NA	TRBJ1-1	CASSFGGNTEAFF	TGTGCCAGCAGTTTTGGGGGGAACACTGAAGCTTTCTTT
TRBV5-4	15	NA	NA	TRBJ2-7	CASSSGTSSSYEQYF	TGTGCCAGCAGCTCCGGGACATCTAGTTCCTACGAGCAGTACTTC
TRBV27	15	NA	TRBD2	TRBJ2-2	CASSATSGVGGELFF	TGTGCCAGCAGTGCGACTAGCGGGGTCGGCGGGGAGCTGTTTTTT
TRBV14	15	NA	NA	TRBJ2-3	CASSQNQGRTDTQYF	TGTGCCAGCAGCCAGAATCAGGGGCGCACAGATACGCAGTATTTT
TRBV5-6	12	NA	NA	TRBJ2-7	CASSLLEYEQYF	TGTGCCAGCAGCTTGCTCGAGTACGAGCAGTACTTC
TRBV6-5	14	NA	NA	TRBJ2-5	CASSEPTQKETQYF	TGTGCCAGCAGTGAACCGACCCAAAAAGAGACCCAGTACTTC
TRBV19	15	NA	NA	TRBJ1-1	CASRKGRGSNTEAFF	TGTGCCAGTAGAAAGGGCCGGGGTTCCAACACTGAAGCTTTCTTT
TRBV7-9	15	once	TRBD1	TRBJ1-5	CASSRTGVSNQPQHF	TGTGCCAGCAGCCGGACAGGGGTTAGCAATCAGCCCCAGCATTTT
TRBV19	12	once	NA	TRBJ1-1	CASSIRGTEAFF	TGTGCCAGTAGTATACGGGGGACTGAAGCTTTCTTT
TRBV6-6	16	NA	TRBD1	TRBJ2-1	CASSSGQGPPYNEQFF	TGTGCCAGCAGTTCCGGACAGGGGCCGCCTTACAATGAGCAGTTCTTC
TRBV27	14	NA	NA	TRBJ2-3	CASSFRGRPDTQYF	TGTGCCAGCAGTTTCCGGGGGCGACCAGATACGCAGTATTTT
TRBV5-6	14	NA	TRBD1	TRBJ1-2	CASSAGTGDYGYTF	TGTGCCAGCAGCGCAGGGACAGGGGACTATGGCTACACCTTC
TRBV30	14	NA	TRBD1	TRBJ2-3	CAWDGGQGSDTQYF	TGTGCCTGGGACGGGGGACAGGGGTCAGATACGCAGTATTTT
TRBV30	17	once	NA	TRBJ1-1	CAWSVMGHGITYTEAFF	TGTGCCTGGAGTGTAATGGGACACGGAATTACCTACACTGAAGCTTTCTTT
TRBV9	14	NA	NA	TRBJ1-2	CASSVGGSNYGYTF	TGTGCCAGCAGCGTAGGGGGGTCCAACTATGGCTACACCTTC
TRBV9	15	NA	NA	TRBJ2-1	CASSSGQFLWNEQFF	TGTGCCAGCAGCTCTGGACAGTTCCTCTGGAATGAGCAGTTCTTC
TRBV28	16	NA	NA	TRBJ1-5	CASWGAGEYSNQPQHF	TGTGCCAGCTGGGGGGCAGGGGAATATAGCAATCAGCCCCAGCATTTT
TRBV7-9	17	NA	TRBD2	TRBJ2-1	CASSLWWREGSYNEQFF	TGTGCCAGCAGCTTATGGTGGCGGGAGGGCTCCTACAATGAGCAGTTCTTC
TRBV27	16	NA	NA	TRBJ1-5	CASSLGSGEKVQPQHF	TGTGCCAGCAGTTTAGGATCAGGGGAGAAAGTTCAGCCCCAGCATTTT
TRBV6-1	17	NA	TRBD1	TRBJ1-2	CASSAQGARYSNYGYTF	TGTGCCAGCAGTGCCCAGGGGGCAAGGTATTCGAACTATGGCTACACCTTC
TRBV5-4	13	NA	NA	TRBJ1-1	CASSTRGNTEAFF	TGTGCCAGCAGCACCAGGGGGAACACTGAAGCTTTCTTT
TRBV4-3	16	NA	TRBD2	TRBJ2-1	CASSQGDLAGLNEQFF	TGCGCCAGCAGCCAAGGGGACCTAGCGGGCCTCAATGAGCAGTTCTTC
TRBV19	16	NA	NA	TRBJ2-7	CASSIFFTEFSYEQYF	TGTGCCAGTAGTATCTTTTTTACAGAATTCTCCTACGAGCAGTACTTC
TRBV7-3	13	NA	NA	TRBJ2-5	CASSLTGYETQYF	TGTGCCAGCAGCTTAACAGGGTACGAGACCCAGTACTTC
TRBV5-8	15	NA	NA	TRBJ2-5	CASSLAGAVQETQYF	TGTGCCAGCAGCTTAGCAGGGGCGGTCCAAGAGACCCAGTACTTC
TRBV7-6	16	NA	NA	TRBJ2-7	CASSLGHGTPLDEQYF	TGTGCCAGCAGCTTAGGCCACGGGACCCCTTTGGACGAGCAGTACTTC
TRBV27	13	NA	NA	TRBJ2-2	CASNGGSTGELFF	TGTGCCAGCAATGGGGGGAGTACCGGGGAGCTGTTTTTT
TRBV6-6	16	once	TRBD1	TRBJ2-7	CASSYGAPGQGYEQYF	TGTGCCAGCAGTTACGGGGCACCGGGACAGGGCTACGAGCAGTACTTC
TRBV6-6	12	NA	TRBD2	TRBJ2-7	CASGDYSYEQYF	TGTGCCAGCGGGGACTACTCCTACGAGCAGTACTTC
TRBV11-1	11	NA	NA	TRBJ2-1	CASSDLGEQFF	TGTGCCAGCAGCGATCTCGGAGAGCAGTTCTTC
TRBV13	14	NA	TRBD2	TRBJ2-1	CASESGLAVGEQFF	TGTGCCAGCGAATCGGGACTAGCGGTCGGTGAGCAGTTCTTC
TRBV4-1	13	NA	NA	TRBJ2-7	CASSLAAGYEQYF	TGCGCCAGCAGCCTAGCGGCAGGCTACGAGCAGTACTTC